This TCR beta chain was found in a study of control samples from healthy donors and cancer patients. TCRdb's copy holds only in-frame clones and misses some; the assay was immunoSEQ multiplex PCR. The table has around 120,000 clones, approximately 93% seen once. Sequencing was performed on blood. The sequence was obtained from a young man in good health.

The CDR3 nucleotides read TGCGCCAGCAGCTTGGTGGGGGGCAACGAGCAGTACTTC. Translation gives CASSLVGGNEQYF. V is TRBV5-1 and J is TRBJ2-7; TRBD1 or TRBD2 may be the D gene (6 bases each). V was shortened by 0 bases and J by 5 bases, with 9 bases between the two germline ends. The germline V gene encodes CDR1 SGHRS and CDR2 YFSETQ. The CDR3 extends over 13 amino acids.